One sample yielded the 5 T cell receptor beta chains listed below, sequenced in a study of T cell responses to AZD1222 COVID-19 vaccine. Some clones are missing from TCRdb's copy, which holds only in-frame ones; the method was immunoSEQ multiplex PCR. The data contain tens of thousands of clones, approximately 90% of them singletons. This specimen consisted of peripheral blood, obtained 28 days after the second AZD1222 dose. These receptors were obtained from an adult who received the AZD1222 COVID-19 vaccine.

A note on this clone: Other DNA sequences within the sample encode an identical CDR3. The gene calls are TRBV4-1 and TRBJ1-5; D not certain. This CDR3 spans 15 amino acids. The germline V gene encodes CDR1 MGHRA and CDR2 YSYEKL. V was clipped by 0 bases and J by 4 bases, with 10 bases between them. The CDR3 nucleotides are TGCGCCAGCAGCCAAGATCGAGCCGGTAATCAGCCCCAGCATTTT. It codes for CASSQDRAGNQPQHF.

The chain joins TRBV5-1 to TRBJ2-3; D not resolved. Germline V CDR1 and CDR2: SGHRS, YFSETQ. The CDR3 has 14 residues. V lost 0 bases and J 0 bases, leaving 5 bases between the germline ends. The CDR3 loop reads CASSLESSTDTQYF. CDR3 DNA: TGCGCCAGCAGCTTGGAGTCTAGCACAGATACGCAGTATTTT.

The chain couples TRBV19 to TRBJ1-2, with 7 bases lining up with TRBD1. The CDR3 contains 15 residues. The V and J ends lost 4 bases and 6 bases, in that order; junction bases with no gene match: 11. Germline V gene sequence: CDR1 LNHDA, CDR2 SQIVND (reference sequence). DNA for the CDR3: TGTGCCAGTAGTAAGCACCAAGGGGGCTTCGATGGCTACACCTTC. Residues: CASSKHQGGFDGYTF.

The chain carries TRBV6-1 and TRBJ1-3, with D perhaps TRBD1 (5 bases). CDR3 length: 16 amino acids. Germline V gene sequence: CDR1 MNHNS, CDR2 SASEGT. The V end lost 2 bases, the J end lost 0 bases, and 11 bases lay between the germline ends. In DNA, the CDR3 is TGTGCCAGCAGTGAAAAGGAGGGGACCTCTGGAAACACCATATATTTT. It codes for CASSEKEGTSGNTIYF.

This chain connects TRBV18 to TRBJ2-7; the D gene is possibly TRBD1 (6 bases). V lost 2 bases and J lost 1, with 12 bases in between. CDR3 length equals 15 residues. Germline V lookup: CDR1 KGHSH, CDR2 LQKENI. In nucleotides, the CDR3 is TGTGCCAGCTCACCAATGAGTGGACAGTCCTACGAGCAGTACTTC. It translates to CASSPMSGQSYEQYF. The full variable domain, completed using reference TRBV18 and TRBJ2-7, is NAGVMQNPRHLVRRRGQEARLRCSPMKGHSHVYWYRQLPEEGLKFMVYLQKENIIDESGMPKERFSAEFPKEGPSILRIQQVVRGDSAAYFCASSPMSGQSYEQYFGPGTRLTVT.